Described below is a single T cell receptor (beta chain) sequence and its context. Its cognate antigen is unknown. The CDR3 consists of 13 residues. Trimming removed 6 bases at V and 5 bases at J, with 16 bases between. Germline-derived CDR1 and CDR2 are GTSNPN and SVGIG (reference sequence). This record comes from a study of siplizumab effects on memory and regulatory T cells. Whole-study findings and limits: With siplizumab, Treg-derived clones averaged roughly 70% of mappable alloreactive CD4+ clones, versus 25% to 30% in controls. Both greater diversity than memory cells and a major contribution to the alloresponse seemed to characterize naive T cells. Naive or memory phenotype assignment was not possible for roughly 80-97% of proliferating CD4+ or CD8+ clones.

About 9.5 x 10^4 TCR templates underwent assay in each sample. TCRdb keeps only in-frame clones here, not all; method: immunoSEQ multiplex PCR. The top ten clones hold 1% to 1.5% of a sample with more than 90,000 clones, about 95% of them seen once. The origin of this receptor is a human donor in good health. The gene calls are TRBV30 and TRBJ1-2; possibly TRBD1 for D (6 bases). Sequencing input: non-Treg CD4+ T cells sorted from blood. The CDR3 spells CACNKGGGYGYTF. DNA for the CDR3: TGTGCCTGTAATAAGGGGGGAGGATATGGCTACACCTTC.